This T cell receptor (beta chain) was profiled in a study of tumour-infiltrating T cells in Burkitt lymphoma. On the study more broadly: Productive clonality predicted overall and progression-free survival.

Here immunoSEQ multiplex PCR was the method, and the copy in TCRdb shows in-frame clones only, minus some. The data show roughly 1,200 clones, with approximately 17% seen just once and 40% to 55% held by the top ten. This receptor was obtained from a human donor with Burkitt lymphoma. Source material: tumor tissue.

CDR3 nucleotides: TGTGCCACCAACGGGGGGTATGGCTACACCTTC. This codes for CATNGGYGYTF. The gene calls are TRBV27 and TRBJ1-2; D is possibly TRBD1 (5 bases). There are 11 residues in the CDR3. Trimming stripped 10 bases from V and 5 bases from J, with 11 bases between. The germline V gene encodes CDR1 MNHEY and CDR2 SMNVEV (reference sequence).